A selection of T cell receptor beta chains follows, all from one sample in a study of OX40 agonist ivuxolimab in advanced cancers. Some clones are missing from TCRdb's copy, which holds only in-frame ones; the method was immunoSEQ multiplex PCR. In the table there are about 110,000 clones, around 93% of which are singletons. The sample consisted of CD4+ or CD8+ T cells sorted from blood, taken in a trial of the OX40 agonist ivuxolimab. The origin of the receptors is an adult with an advanced solid tumor such as melanoma, head and neck, liver or kidney cancer. Each CDR3 is given with its conserved first and last residue. Each record gives: D gene, clone size, V gene, J gene, CDR3 DNA, CDR3 protein. The D gene is left open where the match is weak. Size is omitted from some rows. Given values are once, few, many or a class for expanded clones.

.	.	TRBV28	TRBJ2-1	TGTGCCAGCAGCACAACAGGCGTGGGCTCCTACAATGAGCAGTTCTTC	CASSTTGVGSYNEQFF
.	once	TRBV6-4	TRBJ2-5	TGTGCCAGCAGTTCTCTCTGCGGGACCCAGTACTTC	CASSSLCGTQYF
.	.	TRBV11-2	TRBJ2-7	TGTGCCAGCAGGGGGATCGGCCGATCCCACGAGCAGTACTTC	CASRGIGRSHEQYF
.	.	TRBV20-1	TRBJ2-7	TGCAGTGCCGGCCCATACTTCGAGCAGTACTTC	CSAGPYFEQYF
.	.	TRBV6-1	TRBJ1-4	TGTGCCAGCAGTGACGCCATTAATGAAAAACTGTTTTTT	CASSDAINEKLFF
TRBD2	.	TRBV6-5	TRBJ2-1	TGTGCCAGCAGTCCCACCAGCGGGGGGGGAAATGAGCAGTTCTTC	CASSPTSGGGNEQFF
.	.	TRBV7-9	TRBJ1-4	TGTGCCAGCAGCCAGGGGACAACGGAAAAACTGTTTTTT	CASSQGTTEKLFF
.	.	TRBV7-9	TRBJ2-2	TGTGCCAGCAGCTTAGGGAGGGCCGGGACCGGGGAGCTGTTTTTT	CASSLGRAGTGELFF
.	.	TRBV5-6	TRBJ2-5	TGTGCCAGCAGCCACGACTGGATTCAAGAGACCCAGTACTTC	CASSHDWIQETQYF
.	.	TRBV25-1	TRBJ1-4	TGTGCCAGCGGCTGGGGGGATGAAAAACTGTTTTTT	CASGWGDEKLFF
TRBD2	once	TRBV5-4	TRBJ2-1	TGTGCCAGCAGCCCTAGGGGACTACCATCTAGTAGGTCCTACAATGAGCAGTTCTTC	CASSPRGLPSSRSYNEQFF
.	.	TRBV9	TRBJ1-1	TGTGCCAGCAGCGCTGGGTGGACGACTGAAGCTTTCTTT	CASSAGWTTEAFF
TRBD1	.	TRBV7-2	TRBJ2-7	TGTGCCAGCAGCTTAGGCCCGGACAGGGGGTACGAGCAGTACTTC	CASSLGPDRGYEQYF
TRBD1	once	TRBV6-5	TRBJ1-2	TGTGCCAGCAGTTATAGGGACAGGCGAAACTATGGCTACACCTTC	CASSYRDRRNYGYTF
.	.	TRBV19	TRBJ2-7	TGTGCCAGTAGTATATTCCCGGAACCGACCTGGGGGCGCACCTACGAGCAGTACTTC	CASSIFPEPTWGRTYEQYF
TRBD1	.	TRBV9	TRBJ2-2	TGTGCCAGCAGCGTCCCGCAGGGGGCGAACACCGGGGAGCTGTTTTTT	CASSVPQGANTGELFF
.	once	TRBV5-1	TRBJ2-5	TGCGCCAGCAGCACCCACTCAGAGATGACCCAGTACTTC	CASSTHSEMTQYF
.	.	TRBV9	TRBJ2-1	TGTGCCAGCAGCGTAGTAGGTTCGGCTAAAGTGGGGAATGAGCAGTTCTTC	CASSVVGSAKVGNEQFF
.	.	TRBV4-1	TRBJ2-1	TGCGCCAGCAGCCAAGGTTCTGGGACGCTCTACAATGAGCAGTTCTTC	CASSQGSGTLYNEQFF
.	.	TRBV28	TRBJ1-1	TGTGCCAGCCGACCGTATAGGGGTATGAACACTGAAGCTTTCTTT	CASRPYRGMNTEAFF
.	.	TRBV15	TRBJ2-7	TGTGCCACCAGCAGAGAAAAGGAACTACAGTTCTGGCCCTACGAGCAGTACTTC	CATSREKELQFWPYEQYF
TRBD2	.	TRBV11-3	TRBJ2-1	TGTGCCAGCAGCTTATCCACTAGCGGATTCACGGATGAGCAGTTCTTC	CASSLSTSGFTDEQFF
TRBD2	.	TRBV11-2	TRBJ2-1	TGTGCCAGCAGCCCCGGACTAGCGGGAGACGATGAGCAGTTCTTC	CASSPGLAGDDEQFF
TRBD2	.	TRBV7-2	TRBJ2-1	TGTGCCAGCAGGCTTCTCGGGGGGGCCTACAATGAGCAGTTCTTC	CASRLLGGAYNEQFF
.	.	TRBV6-5	TRBJ1-1	TGTGCCAGCAGTTACGCGGGACCGATCGCTGAAGCTTTCTTT	CASSYAGPIAEAFF
.	once	TRBV28	TRBJ1-2	TGTGCCAGCAGTTTCCGGGGGTATGGCTACACCTTC	CASSFRGYGYTF
TRBD1	.	TRBV19	TRBJ1-5	TGTGCCAGTATGGATCCCCCAGACAGGGGAGGGGGTTATAGCAATCAGCCCCAGCATTTT	CASMDPPDRGGGYSNQPQHF
TRBD1	.	TRBV6-5	TRBJ2-7	TGTGCCAGCAGTCGGGACAGGGGTGTCTACGAGCAGTACTTC	CASSRDRGVYEQYF
.	.	TRBV4-3	TRBJ1-1	TGCGCCAGCAGCCAAGATGTGGTGGCGATTGAAGCTTTCTTT	CASSQDVVAIEAFF
TRBD1	once	TRBV7-3	TRBJ1-1	TGTGCCAGCAGCCCCGGGGACAGGGGAGACACTGAAGCTTTCTTT	CASSPGDRGDTEAFF
.	.	TRBV19	TRBJ2-2	TGTGCCAGTAGTATGGCTGGAGCGAGCACCGGGGAGCTGTTTTTT	CASSMAGASTGELFF
TRBD1	.	TRBV28	TRBJ1-1	TGTGCCAGCAGTTTGCATGAGACAGGGAGGGAAGCTTTCTTT	CASSLHETGREAFF
TRBD1	.	TRBV14	TRBJ2-3	TGTGCCAGCAGCCCCAGGGGGCGAGTGAGGAGGACAGATACGCAGTATTTT	CASSPRGRVRRTDTQYF